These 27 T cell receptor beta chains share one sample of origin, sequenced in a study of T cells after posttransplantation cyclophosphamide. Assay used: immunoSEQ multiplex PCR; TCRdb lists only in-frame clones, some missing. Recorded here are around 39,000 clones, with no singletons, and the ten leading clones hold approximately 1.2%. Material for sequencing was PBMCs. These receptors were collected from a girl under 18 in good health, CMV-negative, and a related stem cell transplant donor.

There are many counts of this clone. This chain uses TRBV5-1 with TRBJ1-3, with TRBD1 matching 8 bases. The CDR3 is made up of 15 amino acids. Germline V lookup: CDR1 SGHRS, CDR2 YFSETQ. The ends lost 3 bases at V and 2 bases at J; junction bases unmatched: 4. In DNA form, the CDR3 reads TGCGCCAGCAGCTGGACAGGGCCCACTGGAAACACCATATATTTT. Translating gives CASSWTGPTGNTIYF.

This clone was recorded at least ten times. As DNA, the CDR3 is TGCGCCAGCAGCGGTCGGGGGGCAACTAATGAAAAACTGTTTTTT. Translated, it gives CASSGRGATNEKLFF. The chain employs TRBV4-1 and TRBJ1-4; D perhaps matches TRBD1 (5 bases). Trimming cost V 5 bases and J 0 bases, with 10 bases left between them. CDR1 and CDR2 (germline): MGHRA, YSYEKL. The CDR3 extends over 15 amino acids.

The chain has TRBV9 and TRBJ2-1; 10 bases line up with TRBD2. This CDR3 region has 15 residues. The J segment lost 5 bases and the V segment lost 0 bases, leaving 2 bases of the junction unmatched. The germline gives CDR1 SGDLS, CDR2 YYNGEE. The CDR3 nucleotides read TGTGCCAGCAGCGTAGGTAGCGGGGGGAACAATGAGCAGTTCTTC. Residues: CASSVGSGGNNEQFF. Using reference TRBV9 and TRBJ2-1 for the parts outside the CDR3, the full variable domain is DSGVTQTPKHLITATGQRVTLRCSPRSGDLSVYWYQQSLDQGLQFLIQYYNGEERAKGNILERFSAQQFPDLHSELNLSSLELGDSALYFCASSVGSGGNNEQFFGPGTRLTVL.

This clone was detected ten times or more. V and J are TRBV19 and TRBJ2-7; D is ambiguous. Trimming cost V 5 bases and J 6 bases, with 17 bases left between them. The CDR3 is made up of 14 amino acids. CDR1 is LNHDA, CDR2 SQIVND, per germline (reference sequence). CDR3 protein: CASSSTRLRIEQYF. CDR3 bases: TGTGCCAGTAGTTCGACCAGACTCCGTATCGAGCAGTACTTC.

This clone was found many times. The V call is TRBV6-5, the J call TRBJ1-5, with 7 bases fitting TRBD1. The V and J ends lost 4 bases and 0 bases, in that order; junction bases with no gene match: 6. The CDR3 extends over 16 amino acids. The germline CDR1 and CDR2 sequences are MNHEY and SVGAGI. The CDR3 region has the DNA TGTGCCAGCAGTTCTTCCCGACAGGGTAGCAATCAGCCCCAGCATTTT. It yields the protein CASSSSRQGSNQPQHF.

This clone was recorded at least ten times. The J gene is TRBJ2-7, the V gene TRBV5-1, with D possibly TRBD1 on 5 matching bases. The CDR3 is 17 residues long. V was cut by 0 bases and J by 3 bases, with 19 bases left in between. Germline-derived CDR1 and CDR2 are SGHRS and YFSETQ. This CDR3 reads CASSLDIFSTRDYEQYF. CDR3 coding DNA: TGCGCCAGCAGCTTGGATATTTTCAGTACCAGGGACTACGAGCAGTACTTC.

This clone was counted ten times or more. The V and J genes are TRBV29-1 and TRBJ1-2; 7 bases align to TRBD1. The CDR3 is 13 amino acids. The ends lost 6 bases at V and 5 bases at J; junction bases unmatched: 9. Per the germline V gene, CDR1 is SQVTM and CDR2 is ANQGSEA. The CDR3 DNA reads TGCAGCGTGAGGACAGGAAGGGGGTATGGCTACACCTTC. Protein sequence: CSVRTGRGYGYTF.

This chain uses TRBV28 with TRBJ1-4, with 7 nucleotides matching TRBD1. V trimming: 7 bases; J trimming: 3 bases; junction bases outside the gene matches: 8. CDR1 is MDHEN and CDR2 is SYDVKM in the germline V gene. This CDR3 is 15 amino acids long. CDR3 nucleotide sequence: TGTGCCAGCACCAACATCGGGACAGCTAATGAAAAACTGTTTTTT. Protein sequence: CASTNIGTANEKLFF. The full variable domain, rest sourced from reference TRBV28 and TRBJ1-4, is DVKVTQSSRYLVKRTGEKVFLECVQDMDHENMFWYRQDPGLGLRLIYFSYDVKMKEKGDIPEGYSVSREKKERFSLILESASTNQTSMYLCASTNIGTANEKLFFGSGTQLSVL.

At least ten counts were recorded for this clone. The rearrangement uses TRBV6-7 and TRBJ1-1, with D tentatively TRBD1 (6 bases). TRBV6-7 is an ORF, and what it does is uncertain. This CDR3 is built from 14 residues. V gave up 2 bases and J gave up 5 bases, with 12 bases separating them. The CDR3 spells CASSYLITGTEAFF. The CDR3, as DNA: TGTGCCAGCAGTTACCTTATTACAGGGACTGAAGCTTTCTTT.

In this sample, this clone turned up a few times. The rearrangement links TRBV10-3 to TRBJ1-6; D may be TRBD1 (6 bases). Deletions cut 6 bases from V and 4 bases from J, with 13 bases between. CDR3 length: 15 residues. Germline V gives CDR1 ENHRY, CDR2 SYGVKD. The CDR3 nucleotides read TGTGCCATCAGGGCCGGACAGAATTATAATTCACCCCTCCACTTT. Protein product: CAIRAGQNYNSPLHF.

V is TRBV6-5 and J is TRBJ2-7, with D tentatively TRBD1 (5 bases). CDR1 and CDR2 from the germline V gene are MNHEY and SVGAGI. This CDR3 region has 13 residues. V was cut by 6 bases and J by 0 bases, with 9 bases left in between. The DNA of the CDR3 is TGTGCCAGCAGCGACAGTTTCTCCTACGAGCAGTACTTC. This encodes CASSDSFSYEQYF.

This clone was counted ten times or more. The CDR3 DNA reads as TGTGCCAGCAGTATAGGACAGGGGGCGTCTGGGGCCAACGTCCTGACTTTC. This sequence encodes CASSIGQGASGANVLTF. The chain is built from TRBV28 and TRBJ2-6; 11 positions agree with TRBD1. The length of the CDR3 is 17 residues. Losses at the gene ends were 5 bases for V and 1 base for J; bases not matched to a gene: 4. Germline V CDR1 and CDR2: MDHEN, SYDVKM.

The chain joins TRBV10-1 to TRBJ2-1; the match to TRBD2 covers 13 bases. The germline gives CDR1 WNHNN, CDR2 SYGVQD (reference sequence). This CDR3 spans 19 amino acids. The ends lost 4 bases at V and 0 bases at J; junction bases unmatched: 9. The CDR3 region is CASSATTSGRLHSYNEQFF. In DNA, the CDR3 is TGCGCCAGCAGTGCCACGACTAGCGGGAGGCTTCACTCCTACAATGAGCAGTTCTTC.

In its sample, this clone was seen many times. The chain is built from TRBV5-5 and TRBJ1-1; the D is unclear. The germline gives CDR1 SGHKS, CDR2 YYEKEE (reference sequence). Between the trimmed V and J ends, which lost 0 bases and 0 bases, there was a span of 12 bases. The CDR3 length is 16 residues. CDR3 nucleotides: TGTGCCAGCAGCTTGGACGCCGGACTTTTGAACACTGAAGCTTTCTTT. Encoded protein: CASSLDAGLLNTEAFF.

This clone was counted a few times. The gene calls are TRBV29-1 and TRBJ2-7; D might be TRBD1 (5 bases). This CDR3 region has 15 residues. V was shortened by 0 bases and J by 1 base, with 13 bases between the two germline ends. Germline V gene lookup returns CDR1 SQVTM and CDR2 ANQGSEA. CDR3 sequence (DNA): TGCAGCGTTGAAGACAGGGTAACAGCGTCCTACGAGCAGTACTTC. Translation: CSVEDRVTASYEQYF.

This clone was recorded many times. Here the CDR3 DNA reads TGTGCCAGCTCACCTGCGACAGGGGCCTATAGCAATCAGCCCCAGCATTTT. It is translated as CASSPATGAYSNQPQHF. The gene calls are TRBV18 and TRBJ1-5; 8 positions agree with TRBD1. The CDR3 length is 17 residues. CDR1 and CDR2 (germline): KGHSH, LQKENI. V shed 3 bases, J shed 0 bases, and the junction held 7 bases outside the gene matches.

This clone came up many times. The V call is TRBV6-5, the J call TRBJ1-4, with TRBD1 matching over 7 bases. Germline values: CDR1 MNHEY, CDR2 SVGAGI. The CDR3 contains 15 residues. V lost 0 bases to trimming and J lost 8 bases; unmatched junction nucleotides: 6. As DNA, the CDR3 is TGTGCCAGCAGTTACTCGAGACAGGGTGGGGAAAAACTGTTTTTT. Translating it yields CASSYSRQGGEKLFF.

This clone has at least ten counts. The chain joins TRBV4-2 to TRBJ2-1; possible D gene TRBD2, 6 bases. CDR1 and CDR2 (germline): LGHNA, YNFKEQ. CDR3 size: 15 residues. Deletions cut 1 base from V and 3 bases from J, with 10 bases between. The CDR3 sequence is CASSQGGGDYNEQFF. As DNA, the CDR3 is TGTGCCAGCAGCCAAGGGGGCGGGGACTACAATGAGCAGTTCTTC.

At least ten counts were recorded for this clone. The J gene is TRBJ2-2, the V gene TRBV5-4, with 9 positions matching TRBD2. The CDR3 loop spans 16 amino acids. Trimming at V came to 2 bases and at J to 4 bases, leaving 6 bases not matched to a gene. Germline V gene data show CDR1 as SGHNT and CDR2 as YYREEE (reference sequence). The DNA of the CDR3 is TGTGCCAGCAGCTTCCCTAGGCGGGGGGGCACCGGGGAGCTGTTTTTT. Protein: CASSFPRRGGTGELFF.

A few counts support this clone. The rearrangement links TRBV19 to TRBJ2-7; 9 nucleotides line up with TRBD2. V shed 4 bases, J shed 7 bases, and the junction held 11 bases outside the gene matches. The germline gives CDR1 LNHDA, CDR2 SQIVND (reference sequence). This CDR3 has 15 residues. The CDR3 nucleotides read TGTGCCAGTAGTACCCCAAGCGGGGGGCGGGAAGAGCAGTACTTC. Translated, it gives CASSTPSGGREEQYF.

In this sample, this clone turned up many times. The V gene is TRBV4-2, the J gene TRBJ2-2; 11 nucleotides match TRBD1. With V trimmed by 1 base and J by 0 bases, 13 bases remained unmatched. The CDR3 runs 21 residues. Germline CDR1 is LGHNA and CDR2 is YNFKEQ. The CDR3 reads CASSQGSSYGQGAANTGELFF. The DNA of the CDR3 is TGTGCCAGCAGCCAAGGGTCCTCCTACGGACAGGGGGCCGCGAACACCGGGGAGCTGTTTTTT.

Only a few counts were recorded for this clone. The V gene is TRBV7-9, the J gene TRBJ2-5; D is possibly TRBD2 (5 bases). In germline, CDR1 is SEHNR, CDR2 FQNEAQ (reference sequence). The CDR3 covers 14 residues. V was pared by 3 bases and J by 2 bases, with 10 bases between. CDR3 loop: CASSFSGIQETQYF. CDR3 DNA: TGTGCCAGCAGCTTCTCGGGGATACAAGAGACCCAGTACTTC. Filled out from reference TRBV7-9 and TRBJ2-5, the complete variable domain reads DTGVSQNPRHKITKRGQNVTFRCDPISEHNRLYWYRQTLGQGPEFLTYFQNEAQLEKSRLLSDRFSAERPKGSFSTLEIQRTEQGDSAMYLCASSFSGIQETQYFGPGTRLLVL.

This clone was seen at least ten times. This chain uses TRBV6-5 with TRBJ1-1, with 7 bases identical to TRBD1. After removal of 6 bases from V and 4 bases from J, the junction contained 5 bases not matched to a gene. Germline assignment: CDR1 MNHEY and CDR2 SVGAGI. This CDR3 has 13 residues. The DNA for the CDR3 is TGTGCCAGCAGGGAGAGGGGGCTCACTGAAGCTTTCTTT. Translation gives CASRERGLTEAFF.

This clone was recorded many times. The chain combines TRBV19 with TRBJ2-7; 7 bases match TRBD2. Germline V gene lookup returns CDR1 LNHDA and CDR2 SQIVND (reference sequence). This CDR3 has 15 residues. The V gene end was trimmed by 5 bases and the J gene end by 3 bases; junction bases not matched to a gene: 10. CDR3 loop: CASSSVSSGNYEQYF. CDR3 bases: TGTGCCAGTAGTTCCGTTAGCAGCGGGAACTACGAGCAGTACTTC.

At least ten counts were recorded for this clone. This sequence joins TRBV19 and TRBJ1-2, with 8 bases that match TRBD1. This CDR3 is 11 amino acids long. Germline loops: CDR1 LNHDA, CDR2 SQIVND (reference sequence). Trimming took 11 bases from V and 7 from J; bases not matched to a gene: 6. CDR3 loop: CAVADRAGYTF. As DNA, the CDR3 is TGTGCCGTCGCGGACAGGGCTGGCTACACCTTC.

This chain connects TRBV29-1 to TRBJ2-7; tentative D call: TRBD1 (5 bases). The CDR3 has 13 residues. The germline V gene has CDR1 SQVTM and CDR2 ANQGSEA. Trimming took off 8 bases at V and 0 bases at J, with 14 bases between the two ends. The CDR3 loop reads CSYSGWGSYEQYF. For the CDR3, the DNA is TGCAGCTACTCAGGGTGGGGCTCCTACGAGCAGTACTTC.

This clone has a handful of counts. CDR3 loop: CATSRERDSYRVRETQYF. The CDR3 bases are TGTGCCACCAGCAGAGAACGGGACTCCTACCGCGTGCGCGAGACCCAGTACTTC. The rearrangement uses TRBV15 and TRBJ2-5, with a possible D match to TRBD2 (6 bases). Trimming removed 0 bases from V and 5 bases from J, with 22 bases in between. The CDR3 is 18 residues long. The germline CDR1 and CDR2 sequences are LNHNV and YYDKDF (reference sequence).